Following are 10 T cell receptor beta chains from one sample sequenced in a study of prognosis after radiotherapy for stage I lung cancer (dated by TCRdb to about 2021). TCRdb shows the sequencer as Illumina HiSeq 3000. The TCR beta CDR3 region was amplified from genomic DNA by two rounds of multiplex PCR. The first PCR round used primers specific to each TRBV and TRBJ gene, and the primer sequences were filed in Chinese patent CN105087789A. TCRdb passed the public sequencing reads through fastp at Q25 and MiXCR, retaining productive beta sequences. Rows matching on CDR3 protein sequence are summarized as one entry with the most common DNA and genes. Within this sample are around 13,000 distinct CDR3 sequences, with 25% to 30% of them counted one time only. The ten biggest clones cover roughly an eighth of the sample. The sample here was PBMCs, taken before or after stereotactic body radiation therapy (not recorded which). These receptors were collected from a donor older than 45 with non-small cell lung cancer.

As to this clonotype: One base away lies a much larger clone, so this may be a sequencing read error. The CDR3 DNA reads as TGTGCCAGCAGTTTCAGAATCGGCCCACTAGCCAAAAACATTCAGTACTTC. Its protein product is CASSFRIGPLAKNIQYF. The chain joins TRBV28 to TRBJ2-4; D uncertain. This CDR3 region has 17 residues. Trimming stripped 3 bases from V and 0 bases from J, with 15 bases between. CDR1 is MDHEN and CDR2 is SYDVKM in the germline V gene. The whole variable domain, remainder taken from reference TRBV28 and TRBJ2-4, is DVKVTQSSRYLVKRTGEKVFLECVQDMDHENMFWYRQDPGLGLRLIYFSYDVKMKEKGDIPEGYSVSREKKERFSLILESASTNQTSMYLCASSFRIGPLAKNIQYFGAGTRLSVL.

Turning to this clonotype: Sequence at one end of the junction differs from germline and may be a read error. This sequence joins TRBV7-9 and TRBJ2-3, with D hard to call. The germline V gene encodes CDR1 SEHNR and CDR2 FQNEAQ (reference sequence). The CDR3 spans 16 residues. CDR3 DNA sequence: TGCGCCAGCCGCCACAGAGGCACCCTAAGAACAGATACGCAGTATTTT. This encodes CASRHRGTLRTDTQYF.

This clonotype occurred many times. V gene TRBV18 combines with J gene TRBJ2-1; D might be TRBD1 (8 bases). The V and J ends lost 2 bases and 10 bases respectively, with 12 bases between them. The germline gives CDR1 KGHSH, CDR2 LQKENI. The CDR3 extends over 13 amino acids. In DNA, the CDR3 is TGTGCCAGCTCACCAAAACAGGGGGGGGAGCAGTTCTTC. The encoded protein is CASSPKQGGEQFF.

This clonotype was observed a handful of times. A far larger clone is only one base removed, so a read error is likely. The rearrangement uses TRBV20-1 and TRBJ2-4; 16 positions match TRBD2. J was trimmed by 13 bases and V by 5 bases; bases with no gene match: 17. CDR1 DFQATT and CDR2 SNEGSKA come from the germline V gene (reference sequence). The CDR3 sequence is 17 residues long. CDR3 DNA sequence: TGCAGTGCTCCCGCGGGACTAGCGGGAGGGCCAGGAAATGAGCAGTACTTC. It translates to CSAPAGLAGGPGNEQYF.

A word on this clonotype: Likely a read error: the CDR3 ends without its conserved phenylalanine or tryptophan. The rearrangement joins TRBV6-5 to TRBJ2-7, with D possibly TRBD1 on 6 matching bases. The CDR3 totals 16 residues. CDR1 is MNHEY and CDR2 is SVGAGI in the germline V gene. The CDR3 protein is CACSYVVTGRSYEQYL. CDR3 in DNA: TGTGCCTGCAGTTACGTGGTGACAGGACGGTCCTACGAGCAGTACTTA.

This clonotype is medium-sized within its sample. The CDR3 sequence is CASTLGGRVEQYF. CDR3 in DNA: TGTGCCAGCACCTTGGGCGGGAGGGTCGAGCAGTACTTC. The V and J genes are TRBV28 and TRBJ2-7; 9 bases fit TRBD2. Germline CDR1 reads MDHEN; CDR2 reads SYDVKM. J lost 6 bases, V lost 7 bases, and 7 bases had no gene match. CDR3 length equals 13 residues. Drawing the rest from reference TRBV28 and TRBJ2-7, the complete variable domain is DVKVTQSSRYLVKRTGEKVFLECVQDMDHENMFWYRQDPGLGLRLIYFSYDVKMKEKGDIPEGYSVSREKKERFSLILESASTNQTSMYLCASTLGGRVEQYFGPGTRLTVT.

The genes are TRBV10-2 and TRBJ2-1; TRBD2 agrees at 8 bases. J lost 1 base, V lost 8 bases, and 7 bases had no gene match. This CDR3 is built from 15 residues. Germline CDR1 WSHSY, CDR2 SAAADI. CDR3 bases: TGCGCCAGCTTGCGTGGCGGGAGGTCCTACAATGAGCAGTTCTTC. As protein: CASLRGGRSYNEQFF.

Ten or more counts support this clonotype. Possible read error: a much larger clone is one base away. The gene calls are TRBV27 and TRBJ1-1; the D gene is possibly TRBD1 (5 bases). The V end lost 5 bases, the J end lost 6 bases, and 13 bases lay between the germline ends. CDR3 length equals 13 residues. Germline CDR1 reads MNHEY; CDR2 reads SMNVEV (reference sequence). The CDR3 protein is CASSLSGDAEAFF. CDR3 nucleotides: TGTGCCAGCAGTCTCTCGGGGGACGCTGAAGCTTTCTTT.

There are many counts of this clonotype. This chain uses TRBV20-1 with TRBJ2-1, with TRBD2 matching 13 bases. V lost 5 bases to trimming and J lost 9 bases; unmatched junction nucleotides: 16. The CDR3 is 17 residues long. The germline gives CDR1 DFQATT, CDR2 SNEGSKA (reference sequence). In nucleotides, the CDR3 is TGCAGTGCTTACCCCGTTACTAGCGGGGGGGCTTTAGGTGAGCAGTTCTTC. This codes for CSAYPVTSGGALGEQFF.

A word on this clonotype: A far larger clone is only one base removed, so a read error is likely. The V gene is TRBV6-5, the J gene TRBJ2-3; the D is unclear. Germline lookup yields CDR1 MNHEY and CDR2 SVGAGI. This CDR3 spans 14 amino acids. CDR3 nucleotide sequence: TGTGCCAGCAGGGCATGGGCCAACACATATACGCAGTATTTT. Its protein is CASRAWANTYTQYF.